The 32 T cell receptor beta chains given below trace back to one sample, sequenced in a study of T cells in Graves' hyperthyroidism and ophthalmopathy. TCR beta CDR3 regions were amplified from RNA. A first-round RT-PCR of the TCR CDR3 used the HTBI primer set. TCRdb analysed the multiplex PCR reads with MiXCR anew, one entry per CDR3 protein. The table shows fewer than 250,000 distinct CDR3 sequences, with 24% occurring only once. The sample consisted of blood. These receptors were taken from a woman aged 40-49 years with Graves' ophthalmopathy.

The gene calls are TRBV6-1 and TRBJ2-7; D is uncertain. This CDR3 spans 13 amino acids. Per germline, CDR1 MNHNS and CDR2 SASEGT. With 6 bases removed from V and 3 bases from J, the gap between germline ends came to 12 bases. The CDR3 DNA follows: TGTGCCAGCAGCCCAACAGAGGTCTACGAGCAGTACTTC. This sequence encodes CASSPTEVYEQYF.

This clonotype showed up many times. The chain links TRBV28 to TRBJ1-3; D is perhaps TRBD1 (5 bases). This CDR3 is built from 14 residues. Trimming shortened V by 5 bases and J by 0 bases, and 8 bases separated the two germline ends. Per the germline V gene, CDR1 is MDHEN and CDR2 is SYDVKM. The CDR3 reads CASSHRSSGNTIYF. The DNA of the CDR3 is TGTGCCAGCAGTCACAGGAGCTCTGGAAACACCATATATTTT.

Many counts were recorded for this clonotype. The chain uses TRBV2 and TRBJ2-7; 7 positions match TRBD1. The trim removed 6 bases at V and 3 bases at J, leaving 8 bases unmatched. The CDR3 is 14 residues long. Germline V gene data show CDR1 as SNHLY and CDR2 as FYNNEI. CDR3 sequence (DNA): TGTGCCAGCAGAGTAGACAGGGTACACTACGAGCAGTACTTC. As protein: CASRVDRVHYEQYF.

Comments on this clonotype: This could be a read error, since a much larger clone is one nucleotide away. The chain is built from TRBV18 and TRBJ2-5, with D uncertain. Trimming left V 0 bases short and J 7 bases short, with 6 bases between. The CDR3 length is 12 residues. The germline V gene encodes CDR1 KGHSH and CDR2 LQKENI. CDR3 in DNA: TGTGCCAGCTCACCACCGACGGGGACCCAGTACTTC. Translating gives CASSPPTGTQYF.

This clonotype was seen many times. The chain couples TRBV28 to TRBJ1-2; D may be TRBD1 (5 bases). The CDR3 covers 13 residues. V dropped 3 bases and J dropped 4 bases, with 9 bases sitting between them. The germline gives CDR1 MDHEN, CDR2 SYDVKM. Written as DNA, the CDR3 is TGTGCCAGCAGTTTGCAGGGCACCTATGGCTACACCTTC. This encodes CASSLQGTYGYTF.

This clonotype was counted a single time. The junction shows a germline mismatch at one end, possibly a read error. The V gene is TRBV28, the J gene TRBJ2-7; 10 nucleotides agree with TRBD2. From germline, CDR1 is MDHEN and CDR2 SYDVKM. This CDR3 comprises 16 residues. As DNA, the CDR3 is TGTGCCAGCAGTGTCTCCGGGATTAGCGGGAGGAGCGAGCAGTGCTTC. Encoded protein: CASSVSGISGRSEQCF.

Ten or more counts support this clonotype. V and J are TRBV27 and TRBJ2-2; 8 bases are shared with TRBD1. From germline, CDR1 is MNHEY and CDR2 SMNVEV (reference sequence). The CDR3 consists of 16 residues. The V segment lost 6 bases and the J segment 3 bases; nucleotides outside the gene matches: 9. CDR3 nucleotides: TGTGCCAGCAGCAAAGACAGGGGCAGATACACCGGGGAGCTGTTTTTT. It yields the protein CASSKDRGRYTGELFF.

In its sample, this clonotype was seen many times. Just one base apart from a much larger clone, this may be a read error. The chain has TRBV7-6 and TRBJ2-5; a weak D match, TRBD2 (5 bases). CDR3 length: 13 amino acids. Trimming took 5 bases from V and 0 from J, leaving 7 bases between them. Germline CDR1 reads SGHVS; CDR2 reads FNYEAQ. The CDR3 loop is CASSPDYQETQYF. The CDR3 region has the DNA TGTGCCAGCAGCCCGGACTACCAAGAGACCCAGTACTTC.

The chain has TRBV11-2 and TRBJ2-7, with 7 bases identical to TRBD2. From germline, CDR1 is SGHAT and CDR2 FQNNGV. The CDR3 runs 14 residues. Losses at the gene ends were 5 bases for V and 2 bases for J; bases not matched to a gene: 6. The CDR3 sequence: CASSPSSGPYEQYF. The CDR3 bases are TGTGCCAGCAGCCCGTCTAGCGGACCCTACGAGCAGTACTTC.

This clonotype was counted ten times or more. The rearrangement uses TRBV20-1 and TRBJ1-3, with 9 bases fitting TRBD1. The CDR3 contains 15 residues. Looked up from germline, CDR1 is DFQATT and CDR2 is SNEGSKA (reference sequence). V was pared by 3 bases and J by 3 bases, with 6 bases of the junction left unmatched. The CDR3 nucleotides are TGCAGTGCTAGGGAATGGACAGGGGATGGAAACACCATATATTTT. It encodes CSAREWTGDGNTIYF.

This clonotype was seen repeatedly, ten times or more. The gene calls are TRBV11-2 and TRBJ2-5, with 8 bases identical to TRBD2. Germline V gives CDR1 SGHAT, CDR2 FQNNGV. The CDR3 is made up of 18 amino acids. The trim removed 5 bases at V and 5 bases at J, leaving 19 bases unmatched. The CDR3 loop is CASSTSPGGEAGWETQYF. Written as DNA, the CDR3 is TGTGCCAGCAGCACCTCCCCCGGGGGGGAAGCCGGCTGGGAGACCCAGTACTTC.

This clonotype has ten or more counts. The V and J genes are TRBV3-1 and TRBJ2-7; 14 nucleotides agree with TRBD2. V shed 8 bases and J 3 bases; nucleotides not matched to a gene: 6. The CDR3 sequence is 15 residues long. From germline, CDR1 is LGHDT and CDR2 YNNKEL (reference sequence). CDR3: CASGGGTSGSYEQYF. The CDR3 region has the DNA TGTGCCAGCGGGGGAGGGACTAGCGGGAGCTACGAGCAGTACTTC.

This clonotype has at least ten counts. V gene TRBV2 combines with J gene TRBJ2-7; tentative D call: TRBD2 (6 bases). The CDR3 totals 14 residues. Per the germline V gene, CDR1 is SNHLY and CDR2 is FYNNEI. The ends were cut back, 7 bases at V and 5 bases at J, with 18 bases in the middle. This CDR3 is CASTTGLPLHEQYF. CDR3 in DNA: TGTGCCAGCACCACGGGACTTCCTCTACACGAGCAGTACTTC.

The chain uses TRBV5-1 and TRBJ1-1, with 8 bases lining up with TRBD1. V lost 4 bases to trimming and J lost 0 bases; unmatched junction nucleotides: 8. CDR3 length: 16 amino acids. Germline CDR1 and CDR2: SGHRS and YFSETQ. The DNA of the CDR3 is TGCGCCAGCAGCCCTACCGACAGGGGCATGAACACTGAAGCTTTCTTT. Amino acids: CASSPTDRGMNTEAFF. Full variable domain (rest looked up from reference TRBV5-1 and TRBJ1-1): KAGVTQTPRYLIKTRGQQVTLSCSPISGHRSVSWYQQTPGQGLQFLFEYFSETQRNKGNFPGRFSGRQFSNSRSEMNVSTLELGDSALYLCASSPTDRGMNTEAFFGQGTRLTVV.

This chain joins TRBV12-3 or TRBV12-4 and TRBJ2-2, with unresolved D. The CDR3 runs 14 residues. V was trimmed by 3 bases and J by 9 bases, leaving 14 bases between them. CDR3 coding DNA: TGTGCCAGCAGTTTTTCGTCTAGTCAGAGGGAGCTGTTTTTT. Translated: CASSFSSSQRELFF.

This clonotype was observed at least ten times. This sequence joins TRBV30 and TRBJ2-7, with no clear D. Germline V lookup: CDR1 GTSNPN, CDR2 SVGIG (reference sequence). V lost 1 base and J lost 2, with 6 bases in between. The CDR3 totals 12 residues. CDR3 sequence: CAWSAGAYEQYF. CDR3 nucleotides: TGTGCCTGGAGTGCTGGAGCCTACGAGCAGTACTTC.

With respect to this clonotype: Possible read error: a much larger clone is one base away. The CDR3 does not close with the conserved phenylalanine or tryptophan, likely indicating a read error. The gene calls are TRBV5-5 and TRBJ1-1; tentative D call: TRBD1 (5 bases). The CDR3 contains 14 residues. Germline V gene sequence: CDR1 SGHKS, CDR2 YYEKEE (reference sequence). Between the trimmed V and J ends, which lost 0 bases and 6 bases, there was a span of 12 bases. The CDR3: CASSLGVGVPEAFL. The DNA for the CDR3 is TGTGCCAGCAGCTTGGGGGTGGGGGTACCTGAAGCTTTCCTT.

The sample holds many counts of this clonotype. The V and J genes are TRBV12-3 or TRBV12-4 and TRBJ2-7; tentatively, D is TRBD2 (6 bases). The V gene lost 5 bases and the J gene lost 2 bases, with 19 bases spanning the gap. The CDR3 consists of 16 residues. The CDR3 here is CASSQLLVGGPYEQYF. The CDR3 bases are TGTGCCAGCAGTCAACTTCTAGTGGGAGGCCCCTACGAGCAGTACTTC.

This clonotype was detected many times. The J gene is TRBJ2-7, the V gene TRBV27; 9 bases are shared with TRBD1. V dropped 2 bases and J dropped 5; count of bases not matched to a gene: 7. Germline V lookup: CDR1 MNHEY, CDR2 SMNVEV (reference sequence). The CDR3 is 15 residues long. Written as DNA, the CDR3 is TGTGCCAGCAGTTTAGGCTGGGACAGGGACCACGAGCAGTACTTC. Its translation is CASSLGWDRDHEQYF.

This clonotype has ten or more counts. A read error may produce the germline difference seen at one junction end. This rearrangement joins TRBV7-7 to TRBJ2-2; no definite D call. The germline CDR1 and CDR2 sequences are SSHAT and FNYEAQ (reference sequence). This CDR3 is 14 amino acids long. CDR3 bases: TGTGCTAGCAGCATGGAGAGCAGCGCCGGGGAGCTGTTTTTT. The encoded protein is CASSMESSAGELFF.

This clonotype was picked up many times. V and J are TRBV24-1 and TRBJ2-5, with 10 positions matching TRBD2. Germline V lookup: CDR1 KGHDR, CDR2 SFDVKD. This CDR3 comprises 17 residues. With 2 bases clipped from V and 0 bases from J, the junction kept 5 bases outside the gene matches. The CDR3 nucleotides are TGTGCCACCAGTGATTCGTGGACTAGCGGAGACCAAGAGACCCAGTACTTC. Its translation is CATSDSWTSGDQETQYF.

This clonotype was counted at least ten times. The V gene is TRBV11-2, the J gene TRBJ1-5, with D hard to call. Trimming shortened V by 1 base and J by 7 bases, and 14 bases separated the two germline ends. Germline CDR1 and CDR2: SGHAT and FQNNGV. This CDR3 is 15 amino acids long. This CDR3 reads CASSLGRGEDQPQHF. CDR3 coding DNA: TGTGCCAGCAGCTTAGGTCGGGGTGAGGACCAGCCCCAGCATTTT.

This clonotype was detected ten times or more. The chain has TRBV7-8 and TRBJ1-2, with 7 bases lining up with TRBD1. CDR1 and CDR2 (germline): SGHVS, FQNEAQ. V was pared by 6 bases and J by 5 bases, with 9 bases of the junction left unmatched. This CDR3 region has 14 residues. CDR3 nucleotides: TGTGCCAGCAGTCCAACGGGACAGTTATATGGCTACACCTTC. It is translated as CASSPTGQLYGYTF.

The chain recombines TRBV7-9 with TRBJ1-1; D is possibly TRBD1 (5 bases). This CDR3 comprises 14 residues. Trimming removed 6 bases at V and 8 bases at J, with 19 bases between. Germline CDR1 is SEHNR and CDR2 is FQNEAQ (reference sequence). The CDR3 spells CASRPRGEITEAFF. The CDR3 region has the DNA TGTGCCAGCAGACCCCGAGGGGAGATAACGGAAGCTTTCTTT.

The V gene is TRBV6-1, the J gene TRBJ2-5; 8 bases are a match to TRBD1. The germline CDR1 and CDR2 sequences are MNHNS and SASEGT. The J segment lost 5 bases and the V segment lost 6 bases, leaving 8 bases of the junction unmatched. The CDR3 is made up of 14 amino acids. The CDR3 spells CASRWDRISETQYF. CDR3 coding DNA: TGTGCCAGCAGGTGGGACAGGATATCGGAGACCCAGTACTTC.

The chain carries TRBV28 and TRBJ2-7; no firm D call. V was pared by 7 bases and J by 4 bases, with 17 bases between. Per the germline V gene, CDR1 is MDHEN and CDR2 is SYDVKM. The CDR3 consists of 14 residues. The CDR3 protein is CASINPRRLYEQYF. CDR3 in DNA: TGTGCCAGCATAAACCCCCGCCGCCTTTACGAGCAGTACTTC.

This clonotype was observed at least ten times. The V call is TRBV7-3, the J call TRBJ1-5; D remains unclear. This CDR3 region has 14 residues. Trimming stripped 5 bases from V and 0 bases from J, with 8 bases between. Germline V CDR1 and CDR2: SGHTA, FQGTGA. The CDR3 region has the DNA TGTGCCAGCAGCCTGATATATAGCAATCAGCCCCAGCATTTT. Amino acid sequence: CASSLIYSNQPQHF.

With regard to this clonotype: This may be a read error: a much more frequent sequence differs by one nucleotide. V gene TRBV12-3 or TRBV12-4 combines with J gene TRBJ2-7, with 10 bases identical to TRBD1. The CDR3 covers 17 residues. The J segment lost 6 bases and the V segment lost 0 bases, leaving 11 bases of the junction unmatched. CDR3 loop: CASSLALDRGASREQYF. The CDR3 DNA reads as TGTGCCAGCAGTTTAGCTCTGGACAGGGGGGCTTCTCGCGAGCAGTACTTC.

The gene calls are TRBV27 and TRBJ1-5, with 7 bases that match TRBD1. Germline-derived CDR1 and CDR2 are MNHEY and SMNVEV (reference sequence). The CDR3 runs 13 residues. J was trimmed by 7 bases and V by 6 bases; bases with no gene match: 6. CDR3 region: CASRLTGAQPQHF. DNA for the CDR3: TGTGCCAGCAGGCTAACAGGGGCGCAGCCCCAGCATTTT.

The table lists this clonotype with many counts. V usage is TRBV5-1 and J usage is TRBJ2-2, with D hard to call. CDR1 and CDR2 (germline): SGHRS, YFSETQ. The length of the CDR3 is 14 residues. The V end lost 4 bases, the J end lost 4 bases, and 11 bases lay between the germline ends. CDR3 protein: CASSASSPTGELFF. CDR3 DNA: TGCGCCAGCAGCGCAAGTAGTCCCACCGGGGAGCTGTTTTTT.

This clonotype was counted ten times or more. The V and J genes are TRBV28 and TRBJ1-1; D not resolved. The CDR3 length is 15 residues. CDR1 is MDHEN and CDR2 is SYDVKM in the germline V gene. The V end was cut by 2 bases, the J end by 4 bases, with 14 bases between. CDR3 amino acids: CASSLTADQGTEAFF. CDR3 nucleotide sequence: TGTGCCAGCAGTTTAACGGCAGACCAAGGCACTGAAGCTTTCTTT.

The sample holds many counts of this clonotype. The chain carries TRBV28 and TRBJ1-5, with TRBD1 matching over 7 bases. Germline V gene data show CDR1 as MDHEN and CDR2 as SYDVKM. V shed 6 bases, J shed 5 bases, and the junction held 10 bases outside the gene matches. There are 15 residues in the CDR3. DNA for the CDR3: TGTGCCAGCAGATCGGACAGGACCAATCATCAGCCCCAGCATTTT. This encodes CASRSDRTNHQPQHF.